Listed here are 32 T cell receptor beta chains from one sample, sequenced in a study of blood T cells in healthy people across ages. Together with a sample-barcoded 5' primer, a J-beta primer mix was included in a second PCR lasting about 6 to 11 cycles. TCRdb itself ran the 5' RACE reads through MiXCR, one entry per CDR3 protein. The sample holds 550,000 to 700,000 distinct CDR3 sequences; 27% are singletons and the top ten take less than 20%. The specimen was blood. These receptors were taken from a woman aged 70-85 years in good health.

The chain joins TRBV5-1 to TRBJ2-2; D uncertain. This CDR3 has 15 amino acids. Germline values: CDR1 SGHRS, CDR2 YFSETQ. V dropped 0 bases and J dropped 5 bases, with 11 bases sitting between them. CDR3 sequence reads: CASSLEGTLTGELFF. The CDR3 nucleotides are TGCGCCAGCAGCTTGGAGGGCACCCTGACCGGGGAGCTGTTTTTT.

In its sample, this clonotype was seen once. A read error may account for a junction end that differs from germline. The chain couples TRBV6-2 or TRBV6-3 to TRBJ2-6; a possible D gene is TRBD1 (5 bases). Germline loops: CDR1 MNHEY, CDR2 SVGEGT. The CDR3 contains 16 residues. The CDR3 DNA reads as TGTGCCAGCAGGCGACCGGACGGATCTGGGGCCAGCGTCCTGACTTTC. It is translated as CASRRPDGSGASVLTF.

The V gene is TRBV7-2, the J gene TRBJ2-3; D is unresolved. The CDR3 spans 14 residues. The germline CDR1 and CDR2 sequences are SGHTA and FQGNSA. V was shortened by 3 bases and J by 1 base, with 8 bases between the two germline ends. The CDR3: CASSFGVRTDTQYF. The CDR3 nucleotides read TGTGCCAGCAGCTTTGGGGTGCGCACAGATACGCAGTATTTT. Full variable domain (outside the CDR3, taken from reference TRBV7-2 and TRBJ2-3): GAGVSQSPSNKVTEKGKDVELRCDPISGHTALYWYRQSLGQGLEFLIYFQGNSAPDKSGLPSDRFSAERTGGSVSTLTIQRTQQEDSAVYLCASSFGVRTDTQYFGPGTRLTVL.

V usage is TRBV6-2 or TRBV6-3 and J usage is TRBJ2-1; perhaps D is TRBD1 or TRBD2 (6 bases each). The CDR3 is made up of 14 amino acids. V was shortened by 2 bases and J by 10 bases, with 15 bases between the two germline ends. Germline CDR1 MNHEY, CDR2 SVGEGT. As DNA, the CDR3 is TGTGCCAGCAGTTACCAAGGGGGGTCAGAAGAGCAGTTCTTC. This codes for CASSYQGGSEEQFF.

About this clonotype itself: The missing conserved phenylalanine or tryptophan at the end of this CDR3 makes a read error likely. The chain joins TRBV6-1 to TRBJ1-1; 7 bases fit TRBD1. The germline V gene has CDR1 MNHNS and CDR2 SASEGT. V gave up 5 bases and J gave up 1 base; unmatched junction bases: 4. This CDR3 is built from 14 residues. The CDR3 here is CASSMGQKNTEAFL. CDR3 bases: TGTGCCAGCAGTATGGGACAGAAGAACACTGAAGCTTTCCTT.

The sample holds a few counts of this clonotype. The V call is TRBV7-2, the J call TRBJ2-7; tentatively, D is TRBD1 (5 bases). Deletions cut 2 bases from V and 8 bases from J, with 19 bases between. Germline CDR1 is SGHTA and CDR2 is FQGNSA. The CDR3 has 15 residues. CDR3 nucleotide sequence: TGTGCCAGCAGCTTAAGCCGACAGAACCCTACGAAGCAGTACTTC. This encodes CASSLSRQNPTKQYF.

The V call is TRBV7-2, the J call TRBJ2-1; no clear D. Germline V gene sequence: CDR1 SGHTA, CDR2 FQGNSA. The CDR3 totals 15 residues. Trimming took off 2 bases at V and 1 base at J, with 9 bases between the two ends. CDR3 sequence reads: CASSLNWGSYNEQFF. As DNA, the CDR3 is TGTGCCAGCAGCTTAAATTGGGGTTCCTACAATGAGCAGTTCTTC. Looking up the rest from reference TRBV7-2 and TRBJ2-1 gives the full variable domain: GAGVSQSPSNKVTEKGKDVELRCDPISGHTALYWYRQSLGQGLEFLIYFQGNSAPDKSGLPSDRFSAERTGGSVSTLTIQRTQQEDSAVYLCASSLNWGSYNEQFFGPGTRLTVL.

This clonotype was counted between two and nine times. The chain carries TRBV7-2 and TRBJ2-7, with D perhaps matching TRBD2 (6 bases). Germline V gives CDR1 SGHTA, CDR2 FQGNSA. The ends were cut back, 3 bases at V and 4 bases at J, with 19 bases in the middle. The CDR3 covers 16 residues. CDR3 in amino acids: CASSLPPGGGKYEQYF. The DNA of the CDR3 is TGTGCCAGCAGCTTGCCCCCCGGTGGGGGGAAGTACGAGCAGTACTTC.

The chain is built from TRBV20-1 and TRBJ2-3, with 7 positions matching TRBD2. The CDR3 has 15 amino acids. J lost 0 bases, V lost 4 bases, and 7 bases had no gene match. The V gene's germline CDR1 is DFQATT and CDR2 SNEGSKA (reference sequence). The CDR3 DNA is TGCAGTGCTAACATCGGGGGGACGAGCACAGATACGCAGTATTTT. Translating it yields CSANIGGTSTDTQYF.

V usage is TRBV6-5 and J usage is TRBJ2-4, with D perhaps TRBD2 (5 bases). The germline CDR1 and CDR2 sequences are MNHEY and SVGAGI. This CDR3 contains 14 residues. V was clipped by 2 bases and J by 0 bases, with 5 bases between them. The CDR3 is CASSYGRAKNIQYF. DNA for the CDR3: TGTGCCAGCAGTTACGGGAGAGCCAAAAACATTCAGTACTTC.

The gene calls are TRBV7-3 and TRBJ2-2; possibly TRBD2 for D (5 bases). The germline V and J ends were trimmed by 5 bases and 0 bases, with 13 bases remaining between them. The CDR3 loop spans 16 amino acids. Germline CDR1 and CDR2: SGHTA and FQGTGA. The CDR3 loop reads CASSPRTASNTGELFF. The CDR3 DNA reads TGTGCCAGCAGCCCCAGGACTGCCTCGAACACCGGGGAGCTGTTTTTT.

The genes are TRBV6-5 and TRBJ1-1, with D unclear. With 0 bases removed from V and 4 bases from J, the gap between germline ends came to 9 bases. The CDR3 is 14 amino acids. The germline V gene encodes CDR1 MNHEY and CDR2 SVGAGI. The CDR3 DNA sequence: TGTGCCAGCAGTTACTCTTCGGGTGCCACTGAAGCTTTCTTT. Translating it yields CASSYSSGATEAFF.

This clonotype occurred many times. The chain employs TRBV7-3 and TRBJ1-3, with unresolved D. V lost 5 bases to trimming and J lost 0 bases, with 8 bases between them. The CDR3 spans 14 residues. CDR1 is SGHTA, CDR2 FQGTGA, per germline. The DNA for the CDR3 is TGTGCCAGCAGCCCCGGGCCCTCTGGAAACACCATATATTTT. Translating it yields CASSPGPSGNTIYF.

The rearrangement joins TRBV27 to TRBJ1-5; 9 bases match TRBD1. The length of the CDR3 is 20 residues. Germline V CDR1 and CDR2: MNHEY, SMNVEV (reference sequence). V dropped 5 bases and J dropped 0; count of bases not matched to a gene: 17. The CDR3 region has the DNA TGTGCCAGCAGTCCCAAGCCAGACAGGGGGAAGGGTTTTAGCAATCAGCCCCAGCATTTT. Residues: CASSPKPDRGKGFSNQPQHF.

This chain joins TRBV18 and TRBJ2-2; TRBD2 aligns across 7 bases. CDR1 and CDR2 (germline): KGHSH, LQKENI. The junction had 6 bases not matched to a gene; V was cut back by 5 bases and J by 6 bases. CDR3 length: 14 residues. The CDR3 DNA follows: TGTGCCAGCTCAAAAGCGGGGCCGTCCGGGGAGCTGTTTTTT. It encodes CASSKAGPSGELFF.

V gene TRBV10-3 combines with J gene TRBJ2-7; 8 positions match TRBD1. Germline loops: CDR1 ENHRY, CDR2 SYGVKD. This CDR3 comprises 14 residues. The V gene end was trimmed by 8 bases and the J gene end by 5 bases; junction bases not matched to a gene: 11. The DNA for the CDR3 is TGTGCCATCGCCTACTCGACAGGGGTCGACGAGCAGTACTTC. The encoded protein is CAIAYSTGVDEQYF.

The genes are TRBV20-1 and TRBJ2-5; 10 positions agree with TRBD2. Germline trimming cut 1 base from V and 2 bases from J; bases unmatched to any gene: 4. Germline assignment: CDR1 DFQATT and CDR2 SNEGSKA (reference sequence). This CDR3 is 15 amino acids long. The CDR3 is CSARVAGGRQETQYF. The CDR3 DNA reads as TGCAGTGCTAGAGTAGCGGGGGGCCGACAAGAGACCCAGTACTTC.

CDR3 in amino acids: CASSQEKALITDTQYF. The CDR3 nucleotides read TGCGCCAGCAGCCAAGAAAAGGCCCTAATCACAGATACGCAGTATTTT. The V and J genes are TRBV4-1 and TRBJ2-3; D ambiguous. Trimming left V 0 bases short and J 2 bases short, with 12 bases between. Germline V lookup: CDR1 MGHRA, CDR2 YSYEKL. CDR3 length equals 16 residues.

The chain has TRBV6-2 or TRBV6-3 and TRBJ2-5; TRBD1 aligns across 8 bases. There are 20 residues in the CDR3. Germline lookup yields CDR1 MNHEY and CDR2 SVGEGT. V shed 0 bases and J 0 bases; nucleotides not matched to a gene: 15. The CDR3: CASSYSQARGPPRHQETQYF. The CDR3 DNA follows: TGTGCCAGCAGTTACTCGCAGGCCAGGGGGCCGCCTCGCCACCAAGAGACCCAGTACTTC.

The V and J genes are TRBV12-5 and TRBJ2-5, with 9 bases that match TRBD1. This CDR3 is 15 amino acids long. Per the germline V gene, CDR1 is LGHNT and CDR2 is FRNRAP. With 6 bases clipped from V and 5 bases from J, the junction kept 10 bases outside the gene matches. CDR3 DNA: TGTGCTAGTGGCCAGGACAGGGGAGCGTTCGAGACCCAGTACTTC. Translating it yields CASGQDRGAFETQYF.

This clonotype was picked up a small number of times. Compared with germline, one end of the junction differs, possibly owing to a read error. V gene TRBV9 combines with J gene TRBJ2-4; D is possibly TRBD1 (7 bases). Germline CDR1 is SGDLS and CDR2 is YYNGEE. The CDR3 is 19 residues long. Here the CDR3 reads CASSVVEGAFLGAKNIQYF. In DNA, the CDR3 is TGTGCCAGCAGCGTAGTGGAGGGGGCCTTCCTCGGAGCCAAGAACATTCAGTACTTC.

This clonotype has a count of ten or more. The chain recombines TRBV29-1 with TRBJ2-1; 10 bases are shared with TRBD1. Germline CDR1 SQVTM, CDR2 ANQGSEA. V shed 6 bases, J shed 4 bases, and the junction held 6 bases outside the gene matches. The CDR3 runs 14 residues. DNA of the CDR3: TGCAGCGTCCGACAGGGGGCGAATTACAATGAGCAGTTCTTC. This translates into CSVRQGANYNEQFF.

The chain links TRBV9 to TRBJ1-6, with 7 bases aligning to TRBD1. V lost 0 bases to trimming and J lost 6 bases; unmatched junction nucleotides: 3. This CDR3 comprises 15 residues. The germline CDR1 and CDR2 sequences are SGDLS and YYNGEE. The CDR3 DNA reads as TGTGCCAGCAGCGTAGCTACAGGGGCTAATTCACCCCTCCACTTT. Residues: CASSVATGANSPLHF.

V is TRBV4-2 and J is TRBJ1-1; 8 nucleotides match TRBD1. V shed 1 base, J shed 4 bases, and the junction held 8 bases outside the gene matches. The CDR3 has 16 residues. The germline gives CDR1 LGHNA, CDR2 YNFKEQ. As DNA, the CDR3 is TGTGCCAGCAGCCAAGCCCCGGACAGGGTCGGCACTGAAGCTTTCTTT. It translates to CASSQAPDRVGTEAFF.

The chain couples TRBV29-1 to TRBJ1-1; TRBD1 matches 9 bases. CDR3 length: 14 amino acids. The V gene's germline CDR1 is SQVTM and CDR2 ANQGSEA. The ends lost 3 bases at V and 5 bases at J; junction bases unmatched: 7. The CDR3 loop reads CSVEIQGARTEAFF. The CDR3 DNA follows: TGCAGCGTTGAGATACAGGGGGCGCGAACTGAAGCTTTCTTT.

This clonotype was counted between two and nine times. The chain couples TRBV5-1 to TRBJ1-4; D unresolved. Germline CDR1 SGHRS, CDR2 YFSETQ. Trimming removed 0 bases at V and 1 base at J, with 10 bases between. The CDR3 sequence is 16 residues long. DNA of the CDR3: TGCGCCAGCAGCTTGGGCCTAGTGGGAACTAATGAAAAACTGTTTTTT. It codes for CASSLGLVGTNEKLFF.

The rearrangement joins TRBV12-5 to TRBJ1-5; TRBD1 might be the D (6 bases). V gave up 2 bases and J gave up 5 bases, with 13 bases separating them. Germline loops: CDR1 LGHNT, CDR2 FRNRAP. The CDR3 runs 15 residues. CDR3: CASGLTEGGDQPQHF. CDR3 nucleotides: TGTGCTAGTGGTTTGACTGAAGGGGGGGATCAGCCCCAGCATTTT. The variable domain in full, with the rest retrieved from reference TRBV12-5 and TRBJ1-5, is DARVTQTPRHKVTEMGQEVTMRCQPILGHNTVFWYRQTMMQGLELLAYFRNRAPLDDSGMPKDRFSAEMPDATLATLKIQPSEPRDSAVYFCASGLTEGGDQPQHFGDGTRLSIL.

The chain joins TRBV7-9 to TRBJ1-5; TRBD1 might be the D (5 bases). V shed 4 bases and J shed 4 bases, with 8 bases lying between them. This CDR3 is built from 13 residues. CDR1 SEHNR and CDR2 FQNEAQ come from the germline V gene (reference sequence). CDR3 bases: TGTGCCAGCAGCTGGGGGTTTAATCAGCCCCAGCATTTT. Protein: CASSWGFNQPQHF.

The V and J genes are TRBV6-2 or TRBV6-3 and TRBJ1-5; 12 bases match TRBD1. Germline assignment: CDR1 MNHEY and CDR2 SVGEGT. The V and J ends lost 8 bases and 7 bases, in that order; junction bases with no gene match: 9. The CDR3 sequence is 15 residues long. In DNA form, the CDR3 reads TGTGCCAGCTTTCCCGGGACAGGGGGCGAGCAGCCCCAGCATTTT. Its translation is CASFPGTGGEQPQHF.

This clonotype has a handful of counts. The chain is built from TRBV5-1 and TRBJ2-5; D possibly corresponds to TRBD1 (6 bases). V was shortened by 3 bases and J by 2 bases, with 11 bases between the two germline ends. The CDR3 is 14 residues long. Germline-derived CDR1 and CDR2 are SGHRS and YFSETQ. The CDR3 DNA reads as TGCGCCAGCAGCTACGGACAGTTACAAGAGACCCAGTACTTC. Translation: CASSYGQLQETQYF.

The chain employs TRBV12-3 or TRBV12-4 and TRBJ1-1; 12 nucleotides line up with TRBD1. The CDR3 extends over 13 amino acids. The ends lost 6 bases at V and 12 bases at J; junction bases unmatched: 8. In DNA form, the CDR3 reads TGTGCCAGCAGCCCCGGGACAGGGGGCGCGACTTTCTTT. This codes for CASSPGTGGATFF.

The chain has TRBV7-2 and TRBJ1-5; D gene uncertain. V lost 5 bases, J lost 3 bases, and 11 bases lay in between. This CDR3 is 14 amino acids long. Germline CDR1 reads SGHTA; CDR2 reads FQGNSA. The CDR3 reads CASSPQSANQPQHF. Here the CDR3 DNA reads TGTGCCAGCAGCCCTCAATCGGCCAATCAGCCCCAGCATTTT.